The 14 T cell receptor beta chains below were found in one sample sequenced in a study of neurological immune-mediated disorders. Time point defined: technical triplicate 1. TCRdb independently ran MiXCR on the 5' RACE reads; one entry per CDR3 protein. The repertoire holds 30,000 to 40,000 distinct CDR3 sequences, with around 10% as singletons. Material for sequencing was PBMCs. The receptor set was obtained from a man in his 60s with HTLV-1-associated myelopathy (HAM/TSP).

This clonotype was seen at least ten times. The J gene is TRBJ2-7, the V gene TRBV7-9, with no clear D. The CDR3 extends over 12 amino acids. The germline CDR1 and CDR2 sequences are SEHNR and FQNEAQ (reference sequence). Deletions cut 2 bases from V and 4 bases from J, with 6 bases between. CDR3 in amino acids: CASSLSQYEQYF. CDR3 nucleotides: TGTGCCAGCAGCTTAAGCCAATACGAGCAGTACTTC.

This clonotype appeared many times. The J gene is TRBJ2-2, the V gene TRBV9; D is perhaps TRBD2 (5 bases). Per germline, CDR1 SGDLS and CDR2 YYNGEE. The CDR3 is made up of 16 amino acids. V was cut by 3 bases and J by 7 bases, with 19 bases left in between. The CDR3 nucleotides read TGTGCCAGCAGCGAGGGAGCCGGGCATCCGTACGGGGAGCTGTTTTTT. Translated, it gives CASSEGAGHPYGELFF.

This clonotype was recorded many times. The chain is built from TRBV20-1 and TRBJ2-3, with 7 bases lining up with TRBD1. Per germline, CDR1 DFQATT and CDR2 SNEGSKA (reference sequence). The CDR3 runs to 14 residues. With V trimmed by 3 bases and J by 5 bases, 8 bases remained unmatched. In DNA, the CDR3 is TGCAGTGCTAGCCAAGGGGGCGCGGGAGATACGCAGTATTTT. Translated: CSASQGGAGDTQYF.

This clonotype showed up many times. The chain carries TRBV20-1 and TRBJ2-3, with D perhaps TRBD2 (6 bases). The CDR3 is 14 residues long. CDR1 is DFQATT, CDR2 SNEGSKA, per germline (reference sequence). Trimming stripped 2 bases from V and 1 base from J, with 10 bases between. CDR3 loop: CSARFGEGTDTQYF. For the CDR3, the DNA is TGCAGTGCTAGATTCGGGGAGGGCACAGATACGCAGTATTTT.

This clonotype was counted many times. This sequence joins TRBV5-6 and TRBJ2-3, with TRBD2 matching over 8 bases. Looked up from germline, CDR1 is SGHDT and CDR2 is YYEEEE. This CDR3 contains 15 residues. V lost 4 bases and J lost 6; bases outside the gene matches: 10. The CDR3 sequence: CASSPAGGNRDTQYF. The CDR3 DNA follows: TGTGCCAGCAGCCCGGCGGGGGGCAACAGGGATACGCAGTATTTT.

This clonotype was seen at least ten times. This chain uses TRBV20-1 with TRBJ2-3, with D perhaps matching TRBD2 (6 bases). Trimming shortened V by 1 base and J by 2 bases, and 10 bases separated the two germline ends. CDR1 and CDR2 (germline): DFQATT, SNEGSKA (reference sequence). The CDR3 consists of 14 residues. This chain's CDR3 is CSARAGTATDTQYF. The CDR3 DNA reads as TGCAGTGCTAGAGCCGGGACTGCCACAGATACGCAGTATTTT.

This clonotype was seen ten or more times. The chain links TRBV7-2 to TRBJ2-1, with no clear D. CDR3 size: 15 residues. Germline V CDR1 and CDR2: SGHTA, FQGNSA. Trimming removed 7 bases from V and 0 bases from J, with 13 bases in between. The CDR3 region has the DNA TGTGCCAGCACCATCGACGCTAGCTCCTACAATGAGCAGTTCTTC. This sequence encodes CASTIDASSYNEQFF.

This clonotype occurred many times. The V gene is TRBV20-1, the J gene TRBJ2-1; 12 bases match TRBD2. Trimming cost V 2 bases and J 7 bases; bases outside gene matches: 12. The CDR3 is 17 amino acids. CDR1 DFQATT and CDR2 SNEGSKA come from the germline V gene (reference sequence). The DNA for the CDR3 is TGCAGTGCTAGATCCTGGACTAGCGGGACAAGGGGAAATGAGCAGTTCTTC. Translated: CSARSWTSGTRGNEQFF.

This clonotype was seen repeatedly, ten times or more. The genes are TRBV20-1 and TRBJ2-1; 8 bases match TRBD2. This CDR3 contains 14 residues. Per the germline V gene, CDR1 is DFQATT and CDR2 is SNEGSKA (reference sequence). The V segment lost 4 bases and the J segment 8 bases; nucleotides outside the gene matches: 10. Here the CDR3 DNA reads TGCAGTGCTACCCCGGGGGGGCTCGTCCATGAGCAGTTCTTC. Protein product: CSATPGGLVHEQFF.

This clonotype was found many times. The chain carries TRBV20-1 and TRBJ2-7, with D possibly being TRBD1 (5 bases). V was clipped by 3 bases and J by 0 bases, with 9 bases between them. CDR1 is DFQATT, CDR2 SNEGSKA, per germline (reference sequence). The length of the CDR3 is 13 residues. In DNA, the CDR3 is TGCAGTGCTAGTAGGGGTTTCTCCTACGAGCAGTACTTC. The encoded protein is CSASRGFSYEQYF.

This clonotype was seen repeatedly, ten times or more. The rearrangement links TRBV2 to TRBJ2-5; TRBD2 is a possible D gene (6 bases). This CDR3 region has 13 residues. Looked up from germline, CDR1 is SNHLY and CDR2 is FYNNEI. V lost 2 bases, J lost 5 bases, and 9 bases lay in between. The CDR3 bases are TGTGCCAGCAGTGAAAGGAGGGGCGAGACCCAGTACTTC. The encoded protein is CASSERRGETQYF.

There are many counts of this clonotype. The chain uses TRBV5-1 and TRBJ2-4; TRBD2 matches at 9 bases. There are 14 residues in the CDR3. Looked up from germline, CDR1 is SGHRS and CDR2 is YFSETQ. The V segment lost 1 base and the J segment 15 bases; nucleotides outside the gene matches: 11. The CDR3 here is CASSLLSAGGSSYF. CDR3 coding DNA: TGCGCCAGCAGCTTGTTGTCAGCGGGGGGAAGTTCGTACTTC.

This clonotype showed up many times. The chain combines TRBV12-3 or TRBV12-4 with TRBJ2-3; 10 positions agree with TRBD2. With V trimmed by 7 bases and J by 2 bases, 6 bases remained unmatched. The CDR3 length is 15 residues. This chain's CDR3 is CASTLGLADTDTQYF. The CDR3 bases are TGTGCCAGCACATTAGGACTAGCGGACACAGATACGCAGTATTTT.

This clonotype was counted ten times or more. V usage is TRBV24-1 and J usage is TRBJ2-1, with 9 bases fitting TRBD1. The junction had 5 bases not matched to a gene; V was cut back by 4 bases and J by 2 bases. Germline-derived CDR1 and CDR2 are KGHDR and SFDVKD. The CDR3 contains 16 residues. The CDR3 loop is CATSETGGFPYNEQFF. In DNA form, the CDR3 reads TGTGCCACCAGTGAGACAGGGGGTTTCCCCTACAATGAGCAGTTCTTC.